These 11 T cell receptor beta chains originate from one sample sequenced in a study of T cell changes during pregnancy in multiple sclerosis. Clones were sequenced by immunoSEQ multiplex PCR, and TCRdb holds only the in-frame ones, with some missing. Here the sample spans roughly 93,000 clones, roughly 94% being singletons. The input for sequencing was peripheral blood, taken after pregnancy. Receptor source: a female donor in good health, enrolled as a control in a pregnancy study.

The rearrangement uses TRBV6-5 and TRBJ2-7, with TRBD2 as a possible D gene (5 bases). CDR1 and CDR2 from the germline V gene are MNHEY and SVGAGI. The CDR3 spans 13 residues. Trimming pared 3 bases from V and 3 bases from J, leaving 9 bases between. The CDR3 spells CASSYSGNYEQYF. In DNA, the CDR3 is TGTGCCAGCAGTTATTCCGGGAACTACGAGCAGTACTTC.

This rearrangement joins TRBV6-4 to TRBJ1-1; the D gene is possibly TRBD1 (5 bases). This CDR3 has 18 amino acids. V was trimmed by 2 bases and J by 4 bases, leaving 23 bases between them. Germline CDR1 MRHNA, CDR2 SNTAGT. Here the CDR3 reads CASSDRPFGARLGTEAFF. Written as DNA, the CDR3 is TGTGCCAGCAGTGACCGACCATTTGGGGCGCGTTTAGGCACTGAAGCTTTCTTT.

This rearrangement joins TRBV6-5 to TRBJ2-2; D might be TRBD2 (5 bases). CDR1 is MNHEY and CDR2 is SVGAGI in the germline V gene. This CDR3 contains 14 residues. The V gene lost 0 bases and the J gene lost 4 bases, with 6 bases spanning the gap. The CDR3 nucleotides are TGTGCCAGCAGTTACTCGGGGAGCACCGGGGAGCTGTTTTTT. The encoded protein is CASSYSGSTGELFF.

The J gene is TRBJ2-7, the V gene TRBV21-1; TRBD1, as called in the table, went unchecked against the DNA. TRBV21-1 is a documented pseudogene. The CDR3 runs 18 residues. CDR3 amino acids: CASSKIGERQGAVGEQYF. The CDR3 DNA follows: TGTGCCAGCAGCAAAATTGGGGAACGACAGGGGGCCGTCGGCGAGCAGTACTTC.

The table lists this clone with a count of one. The rearrangement joins TRBV7-2 to TRBJ1-2; 9 nucleotides line up with TRBD1. V shed 5 bases and J 5 bases; nucleotides not matched to a gene: 9. CDR1 SGHTA and CDR2 FQGNSA come from the germline V gene. This CDR3 is 15 amino acids long. The CDR3 loop is CASSPGTGMRYGYTF. The CDR3 bases are TGTGCCAGCAGCCCCGGGACAGGGATGAGGTATGGCTACACCTTC.

CDR3 coding DNA: TGCGCCAGCAGCTTCATTCCGACAGGGCTCGCTGGGGCCAACGTCCTGACTTTC. It encodes CASSFIPTGLAGANVLTF. V is TRBV5-1 and J is TRBJ2-6, with TRBD1 identical over 7 bases. V lost 2 bases to trimming and J lost 2 bases; unmatched junction nucleotides: 10. Germline V gene sequence: CDR1 SGHRS, CDR2 YFSETQ. The CDR3 totals 18 residues.

In its sample, this clone was seen once. The rearrangement uses TRBV18 and TRBJ1-3, with D possibly matching TRBD1 (5 bases). With 10 bases removed from V and 6 bases from J, the gap between germline ends came to 16 bases. The CDR3 is 13 amino acids. CDR1 is KGHSH and CDR2 is LQKENI in the germline V gene. The DNA of the CDR3 is TGTGCCACCTCCCCGGGGGACGAAAACACCATATATTTT. Amino acid sequence: CATSPGDENTIYF.

The chain couples TRBV28 to TRBJ1-2, with TRBD1 identical over 9 bases. Germline V lookup: CDR1 MDHEN, CDR2 SYDVKM. The ends lost 6 bases at V and 7 bases at J; junction bases unmatched: 9. The CDR3 totals 14 residues. The CDR3 DNA reads TGTGCCAGCAGCCGGGACAGGGACTGGGGTGGCTACACCTTC. It encodes CASSRDRDWGGYTF.

The chain combines TRBV2 with TRBJ1-5; D possibly corresponds to TRBD1 (5 bases). The CDR3 runs 14 residues. In germline, CDR1 is SNHLY, CDR2 FYNNEI. Trimming removed 3 bases from V and 2 bases from J, with 8 bases in between. CDR3 DNA: TGTGCCAGCAGTGAGCGGGGGGGCAATCAGCCCCAGCATTTT. It codes for CASSERGGNQPQHF.

This sequence joins TRBV4-2 and TRBJ2-1; 14 nucleotides match TRBD2. The germline V gene encodes CDR1 LGHNA and CDR2 YNFKEQ. This CDR3 contains 21 residues. Trimming cost V 0 bases and J 8 bases; bases outside gene matches: 18. CDR3 nucleotides: TGTGCCAGCAGCCAAGACTTACCGGGACTAGCGGGGGTCCCGTCCAGCGATGAGCAGTTCTTC. Translating gives CASSQDLPGLAGVPSSDEQFF.

J is TRBJ2-2 and V is TRBV5-1, with TRBD2 identical over 14 bases. The CDR3 extends over 19 amino acids. The J segment lost 0 bases and the V segment lost 3 bases, leaving 7 bases of the junction unmatched. The germline gives CDR1 SGHRS, CDR2 YFSETQ. The CDR3 protein is CASSSRTSGGYANTGELFF. The DNA for the CDR3 is TGCGCCAGCAGCTCCCGGACTAGCGGGGGGTATGCGAACACCGGGGAGCTGTTTTTT.